The TCR beta chain described here comes from a study of T cell responses to AZD1222 COVID-19 vaccine. CDR1 is KGHSH and CDR2 is LQKENI in the germline V gene. CDR3 size: 16 residues. V lost 0 bases and J 4 bases, leaving 13 bases between the germline ends. Study-wide points: The donors showed a predominance of white British ancestry and of females, with possible underestimation of clonal diversity.

Repertoires were generated with immunoSEQ multiplex PCR, while TCRdb's copy carries only in-frame clones and drops some. The sample holds approximately 45,000 clones, approximately 90% seen once. As regards this clone: Its antigen remains unknown.

V usage is TRBV18 and J usage is TRBJ2-1; no clear D. The source of this sequence is an adult who received the AZD1222 COVID-19 vaccine. The sequences come from peripheral blood, collected 28 days after the second AZD1222 dose. CDR3 nucleotides: TGTGCCAGCTCACCACCGGTTACTAAGGATTACAATGAGCAGTTCTTC. It encodes CASSPPVTKDYNEQFF.